This T cell receptor (beta chain) was sequenced for a study of T cells in Graves' hyperthyroidism and ophthalmopathy. Broader study findings: The model predicted ophthalmopathy a median approximately 6 months before onset.

CDR3 length: 15 residues. Germline V lookup: CDR1 MNHEY, CDR2 SVGAGI. V was cut by 4 bases and J by 1 base, with 13 bases left in between. What was amplified from RNA transcripts were TCR beta CDR3 regions. The HTBI primer set drove a first-round RT-PCR of the TCR CDR3. From the multiplex PCR reads, TCRdb called clonotypes with MiXCR, one entry per CDR3 protein. This sample has around 610,000 distinct CDR3 sequences, with under 15% found just once. This clonotype was recorded at least ten times. The antigen is unknown. Exclusion of patients followed from uncontrolled infection, other autoimmune disease, pregnancy or lactation.

J is TRBJ1-2 and V is TRBV6-5; D is uncertain. This receptor was identified in a woman between 40 and 50 years old with Graves' ophthalmopathy. The sequenced sample was blood. The CDR3 loop reads CASSSSAGNNYGYTF. CDR3 DNA sequence: TGTGCCAGCAGTTCGTCCGCGGGGAATAACTATGGCTACACCTTC.